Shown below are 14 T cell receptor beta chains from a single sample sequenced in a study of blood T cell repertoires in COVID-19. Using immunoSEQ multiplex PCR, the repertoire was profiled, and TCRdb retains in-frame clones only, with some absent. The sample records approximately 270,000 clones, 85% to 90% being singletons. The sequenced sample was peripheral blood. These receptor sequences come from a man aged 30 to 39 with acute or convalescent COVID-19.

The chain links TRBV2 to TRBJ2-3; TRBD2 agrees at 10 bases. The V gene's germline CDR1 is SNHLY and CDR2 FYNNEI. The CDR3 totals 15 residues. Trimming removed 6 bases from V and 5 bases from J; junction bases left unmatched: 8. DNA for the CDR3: TGTGCCAGCAGCCGTCGGACTAGCGGTGGAGATACGCAGTATTTT. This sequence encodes CASSRRTSGGDTQYF.

CDR3 residues: CASSLLGQGATEAFF. As DNA, the CDR3 is TGTGCCAGCAGTCTTTTGGGACAGGGGGCTACTGAAGCTTTCTTT. The chain combines TRBV28 with TRBJ1-1; TRBD1 matches at 12 bases. Per the germline V gene, CDR1 is MDHEN and CDR2 is SYDVKM. Trimming removed 5 bases from V and 5 bases from J; junction bases left unmatched: 6. This CDR3 comprises 15 residues.

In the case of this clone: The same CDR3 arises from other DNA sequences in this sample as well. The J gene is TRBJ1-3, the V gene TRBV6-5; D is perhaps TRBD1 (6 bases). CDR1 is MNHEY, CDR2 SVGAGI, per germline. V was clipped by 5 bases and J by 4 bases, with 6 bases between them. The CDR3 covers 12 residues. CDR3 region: CASSTGGNTIYF. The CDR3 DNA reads TGTGCCAGCAGTACAGGGGGAAACACCATATATTTT.

This CDR3 is CASSFQYRDRHHNYGYTF. Here the CDR3 DNA reads TGTGCCAGCAGTTTTCAGTATAGGGACAGACACCACAACTATGGCTACACCTTC. The chain carries TRBV28 and TRBJ1-2; 7 positions match TRBD1. The germline V gene has CDR1 MDHEN and CDR2 SYDVKM. Trimming at V came to 3 bases and at J to 2 bases, leaving 15 bases not matched to a gene. This CDR3 contains 18 residues.

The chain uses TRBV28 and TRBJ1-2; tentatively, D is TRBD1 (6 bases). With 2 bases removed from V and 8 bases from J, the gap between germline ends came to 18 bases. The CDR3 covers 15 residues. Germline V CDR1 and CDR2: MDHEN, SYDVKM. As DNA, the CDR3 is TGTGCCAGCAGTTTAGAACAGGGCCTTTTATTAGGCTACACCTTC. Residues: CASSLEQGLLLGYTF.

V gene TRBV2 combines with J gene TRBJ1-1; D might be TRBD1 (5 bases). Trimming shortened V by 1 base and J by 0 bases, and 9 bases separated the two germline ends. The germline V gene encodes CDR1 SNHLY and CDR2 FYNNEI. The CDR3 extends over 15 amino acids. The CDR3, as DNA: TGTGCCAGCAGTGAAGTTGCGGGGCTGAACACTGAAGCTTTCTTT. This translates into CASSEVAGLNTEAFF.

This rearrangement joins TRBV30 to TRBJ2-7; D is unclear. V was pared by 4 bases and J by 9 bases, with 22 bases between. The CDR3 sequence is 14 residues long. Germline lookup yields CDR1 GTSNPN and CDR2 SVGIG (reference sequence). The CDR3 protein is CAWTPLPPGSGQYF. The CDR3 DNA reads TGTGCCTGGACCCCCCTGCCTCCCGGGTCCGGGCAGTACTTC.

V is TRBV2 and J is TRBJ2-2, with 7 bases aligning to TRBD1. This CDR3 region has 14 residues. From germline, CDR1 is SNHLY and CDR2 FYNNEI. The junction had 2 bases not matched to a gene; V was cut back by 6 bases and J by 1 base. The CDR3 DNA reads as TGTGCCAGCAGGTACAGGGGGAACACCGGGGAGCTGTTTTTT. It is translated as CASRYRGNTGELFF.

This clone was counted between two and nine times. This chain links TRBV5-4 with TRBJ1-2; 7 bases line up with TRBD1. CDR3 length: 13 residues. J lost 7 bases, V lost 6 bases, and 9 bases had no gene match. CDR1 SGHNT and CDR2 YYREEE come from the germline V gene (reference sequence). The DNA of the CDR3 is TGTGCCAGCACCTCAGACAGGGAGAGTGGCTACACCTTC. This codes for CASTSDRESGYTF.

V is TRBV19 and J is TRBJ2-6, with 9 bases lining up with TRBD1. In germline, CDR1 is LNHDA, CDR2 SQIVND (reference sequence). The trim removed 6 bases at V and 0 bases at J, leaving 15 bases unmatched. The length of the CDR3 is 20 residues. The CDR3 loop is CASRSRDRVTILSGANVLTF. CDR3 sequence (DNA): TGTGCCAGTAGGTCCCGGGACAGGGTCACAATTCTCTCTGGGGCCAACGTCCTGACTTTC.

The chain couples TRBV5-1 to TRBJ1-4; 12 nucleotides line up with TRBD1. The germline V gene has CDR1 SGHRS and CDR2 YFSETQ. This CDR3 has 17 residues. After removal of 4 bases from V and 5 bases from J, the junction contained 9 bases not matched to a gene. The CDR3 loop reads CASSPGTGGGRNEKLFF. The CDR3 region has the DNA TGCGCCAGCAGCCCCGGGACAGGGGGCGGTCGAAATGAAAAACTGTTTTTT. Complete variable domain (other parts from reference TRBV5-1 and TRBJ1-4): KAGVTQTPRYLIKTRGQQVTLSCSPISGHRSVSWYQQTPGQGLQFLFEYFSETQRNKGNFPGRFSGRQFSNSRSEMNVSTLELGDSALYLCASSPGTGGGRNEKLFFGSGTQLSVL.

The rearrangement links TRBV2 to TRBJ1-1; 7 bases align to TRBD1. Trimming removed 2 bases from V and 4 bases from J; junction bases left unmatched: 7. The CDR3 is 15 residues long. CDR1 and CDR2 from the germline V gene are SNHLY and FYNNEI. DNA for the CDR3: TGTGCCAGCAGTGAACCCTGGCAGGGGGGCACTGAAGCTTTCTTT. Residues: CASSEPWQGGTEAFF.

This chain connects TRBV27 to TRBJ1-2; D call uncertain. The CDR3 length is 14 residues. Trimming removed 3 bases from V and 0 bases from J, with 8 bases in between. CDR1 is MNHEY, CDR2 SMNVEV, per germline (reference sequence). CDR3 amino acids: CASSLGSSNYGYTF. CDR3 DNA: TGTGCCAGCAGTTTGGGCAGCTCTAACTATGGCTACACCTTC.

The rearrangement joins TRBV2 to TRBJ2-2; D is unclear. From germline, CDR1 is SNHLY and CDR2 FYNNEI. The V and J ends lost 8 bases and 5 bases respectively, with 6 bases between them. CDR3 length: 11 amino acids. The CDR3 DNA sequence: TGTGCCAGCGCCTATACCGGGGAGCTGTTTTTT. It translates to CASAYTGELFF.